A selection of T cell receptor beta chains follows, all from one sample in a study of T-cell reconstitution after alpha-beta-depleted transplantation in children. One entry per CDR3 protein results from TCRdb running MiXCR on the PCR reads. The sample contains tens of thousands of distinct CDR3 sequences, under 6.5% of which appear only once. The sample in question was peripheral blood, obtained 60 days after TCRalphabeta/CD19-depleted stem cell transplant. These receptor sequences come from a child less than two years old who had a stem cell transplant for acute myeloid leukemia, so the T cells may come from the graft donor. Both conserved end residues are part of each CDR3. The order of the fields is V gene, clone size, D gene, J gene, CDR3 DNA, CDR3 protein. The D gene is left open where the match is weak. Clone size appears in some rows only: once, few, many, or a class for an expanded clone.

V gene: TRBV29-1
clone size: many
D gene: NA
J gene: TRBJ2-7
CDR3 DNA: TGCAGCGTTGAAGGGAAGGGGTACGAGCAGTACTTC
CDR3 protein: CSVEGKGYEQYF

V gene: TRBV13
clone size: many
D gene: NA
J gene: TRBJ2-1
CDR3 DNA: TGTGCCAGCAGCTTAGTAGGTGAGCAGTTCTTC
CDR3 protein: CASSLVGEQFF

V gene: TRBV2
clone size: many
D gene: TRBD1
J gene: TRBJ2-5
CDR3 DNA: TGTGCCAGCAGTGTAACGACAGGGTTAAGAGAGACCCAGTACTTC
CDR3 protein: CASSVTTGLRETQYF

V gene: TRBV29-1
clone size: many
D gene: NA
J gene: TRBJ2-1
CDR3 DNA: TGCAGCGTTGTTTTAGGGTGGCAGGGGAAAAGGAATGAGCAGTTCTTC
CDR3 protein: CSVVLGWQGKRNEQFF

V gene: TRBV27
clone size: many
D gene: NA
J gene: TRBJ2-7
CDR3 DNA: TGTGCCAGCAGTTCGGACCTCAGGGTAGCCTACGAGCAGTACTTC
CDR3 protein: CASSSDLRVAYEQYF

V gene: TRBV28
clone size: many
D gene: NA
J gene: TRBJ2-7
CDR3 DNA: TGTGCCAGCAGTTTCCCCTCCTTTACAGGGCACTACGAGCAGTACTTC
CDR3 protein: CASSFPSFTGHYEQYF

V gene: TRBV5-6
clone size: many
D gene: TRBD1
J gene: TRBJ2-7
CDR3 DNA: TGTGCCAGCAGCTCGACAGGGAAGCTTAAGCAGTACTTC
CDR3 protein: CASSSTGKLKQYF

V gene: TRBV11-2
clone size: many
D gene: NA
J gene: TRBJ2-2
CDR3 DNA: TGTGCCAGCAGCTTAGCCGGCATGGGGGAAAACGGGGAGCTGTTTTTT
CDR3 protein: CASSLAGMGENGELFF

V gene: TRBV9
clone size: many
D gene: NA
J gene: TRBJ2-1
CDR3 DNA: TGTGCCAGCGCTGGGGTTGAGCAGTTCTTC
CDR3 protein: CASAGVEQFF

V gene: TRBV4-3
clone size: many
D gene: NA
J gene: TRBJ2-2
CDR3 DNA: TGCGCCAGCAGCCCCCGAACAGGGTTTAACACCGGGGAGCTGTTTTTT
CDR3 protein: CASSPRTGFNTGELFF

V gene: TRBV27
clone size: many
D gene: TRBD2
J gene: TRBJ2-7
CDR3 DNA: TGTGCCAGCGGACTAGCGGGGAGCTCCTACGAGCAGTACTTC
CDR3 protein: CASGLAGSSYEQYF

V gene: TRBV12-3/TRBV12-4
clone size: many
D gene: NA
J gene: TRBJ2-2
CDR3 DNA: TGTGCCAGCAGTTCCCTGGTCGAGCTGGCCGGGGAGCTGTTTTTT
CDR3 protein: CASSSLVELAGELFF

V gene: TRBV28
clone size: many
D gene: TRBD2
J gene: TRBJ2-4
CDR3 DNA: TGTGCCAGCAGACGAGATACTAGCGGGGTAGCCAAAAACATTCAGTACTTC
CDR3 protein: CASRRDTSGVAKNIQYF

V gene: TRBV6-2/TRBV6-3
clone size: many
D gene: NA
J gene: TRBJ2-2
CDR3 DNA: TGTGCCAGCAGTTCGGGGCCTTCGACCGGGGAGCTGTTTTTT
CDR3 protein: CASSSGPSTGELFF

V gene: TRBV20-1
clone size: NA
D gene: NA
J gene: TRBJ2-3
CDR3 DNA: TGCAGTGGGGGCCAGCATAAGGGCTTCAGAGGCACGCAGTATTTT
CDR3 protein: CSGGQHKGFRGTQYF

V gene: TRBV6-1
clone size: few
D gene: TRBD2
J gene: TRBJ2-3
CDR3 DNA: TGTGCCATGTCACGGGTAGCGGGGGGCCGGGATACGCAGTATTTT
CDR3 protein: CAMSRVAGGRDTQYF

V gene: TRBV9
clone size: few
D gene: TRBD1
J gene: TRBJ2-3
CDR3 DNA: TGTGCCAGCAGCGTCCTCAGGGGGCGTGCAGATACGCAGTATTTT
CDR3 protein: CASSVLRGRADTQYF

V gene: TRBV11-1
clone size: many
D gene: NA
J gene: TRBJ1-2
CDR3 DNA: TGTGCCAGCAGCTTAGAGGGGAAATCCAACTATGGCTACACCTTC
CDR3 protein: CASSLEGKSNYGYTF

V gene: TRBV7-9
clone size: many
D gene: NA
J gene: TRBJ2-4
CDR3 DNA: TGTGCCAGCAGAGGCGGGAAAAACATTCAGTACTTC
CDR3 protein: CASRGGKNIQYF

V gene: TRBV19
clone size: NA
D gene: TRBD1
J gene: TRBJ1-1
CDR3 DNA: TGTGCCAGTAGGATTCTCCGGGACAGGGATACTGAAGCTTTCTTT
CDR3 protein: CASRILRDRDTEAFF

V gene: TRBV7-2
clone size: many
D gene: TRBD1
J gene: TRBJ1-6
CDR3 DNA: TGTGCCAGCAGCTTAGCGTTTACCGGGACAGCCTATTCACCCCTCCACTTT
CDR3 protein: CASSLAFTGTAYSPLHF

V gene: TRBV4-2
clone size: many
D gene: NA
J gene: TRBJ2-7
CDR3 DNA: TGTGCCAGCAGCCAAAGGGGGAACTACGAGCAGTACTTC
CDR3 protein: CASSQRGNYEQYF

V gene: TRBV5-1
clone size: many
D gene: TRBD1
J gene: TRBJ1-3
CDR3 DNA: TGCGCCAGCAGCACTTCGACAGGGCTGGCTGGAAACACCATATATTTT
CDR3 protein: CASSTSTGLAGNTIYF

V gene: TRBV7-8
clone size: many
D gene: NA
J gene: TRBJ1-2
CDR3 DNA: TGTGCCAGCATGGGGGCCGCCTATGGCTACACCTTC
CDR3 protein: CASMGAAYGYTF

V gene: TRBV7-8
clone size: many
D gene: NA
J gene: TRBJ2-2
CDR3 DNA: TGTGCCAGCAGCTTAGACATCGTATGGGACGGGGAGCTGTTTTTT
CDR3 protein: CASSLDIVWDGELFF

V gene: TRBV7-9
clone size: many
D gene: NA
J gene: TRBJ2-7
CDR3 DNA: TGTGCCAGCAGCTCCCCCAAGGACGGCCGATATCCCTACGAGCAGTACTTC
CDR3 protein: CASSSPKDGRYPYEQYF

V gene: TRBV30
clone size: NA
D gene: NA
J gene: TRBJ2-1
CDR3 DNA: TGTGCCTGCCGCAGCCCAGGGAGGTCCTACAATGAGCAGTTCTTC
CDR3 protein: CACRSPGRSYNEQFF

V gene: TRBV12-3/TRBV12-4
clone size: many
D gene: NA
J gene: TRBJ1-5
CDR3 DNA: TGTGCCAGCAGCTGGGACGGCAATCAGCCCCAGCATTTT
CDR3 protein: CASSWDGNQPQHF

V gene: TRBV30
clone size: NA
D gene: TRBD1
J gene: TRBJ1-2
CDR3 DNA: TGTGCCTGCATGACAGGGGGCTATGGCTACACCTTC
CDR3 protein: CACMTGGYGYTF

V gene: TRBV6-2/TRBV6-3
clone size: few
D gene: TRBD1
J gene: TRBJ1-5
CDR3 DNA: TGTGCCAGCAGGCCAGTTACAGGGGGAAGGCAGCCCCAGCATTTT
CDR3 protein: CASRPVTGGRQPQHF

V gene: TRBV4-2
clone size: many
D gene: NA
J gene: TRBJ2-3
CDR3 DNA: TGTGCCAGCAGCCAAGAGACACCGACAGATACGCAGTATTTT
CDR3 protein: CASSQETPTDTQYF

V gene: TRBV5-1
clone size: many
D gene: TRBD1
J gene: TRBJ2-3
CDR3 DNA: TGCGCCAGCAGCCTAAGAAGGGACAGGGCAATCGGAGATACGCAGTATTTT
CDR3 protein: CASSLRRDRAIGDTQYF

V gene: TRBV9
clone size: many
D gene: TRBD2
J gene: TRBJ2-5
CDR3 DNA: TGTGCCAGCAGCCTCCTCACTAGCGGGATGGAGACCCAGTACTTC
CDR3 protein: CASSLLTSGMETQYF

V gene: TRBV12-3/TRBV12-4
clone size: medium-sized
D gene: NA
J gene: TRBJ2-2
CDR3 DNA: TGTGCCAGCAAAGGTCCCACCGGGGAGCTGTTTTTT
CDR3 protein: CASKGPTGELFF

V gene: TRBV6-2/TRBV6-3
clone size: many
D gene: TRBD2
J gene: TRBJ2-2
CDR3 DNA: TGTGCCAGCAGTTACCTTGCGGGAGTCACCGGGGAGCTGTTTTTT
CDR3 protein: CASSYLAGVTGELFF

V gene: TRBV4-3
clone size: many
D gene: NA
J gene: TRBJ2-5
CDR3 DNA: TGCGCCAGCAGCCAAGAAGGGCGGCTAGCAAGAGAAACCCAGTACTTC
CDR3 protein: CASSQEGRLARETQYF

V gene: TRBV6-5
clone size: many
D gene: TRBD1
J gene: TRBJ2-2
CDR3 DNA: TGTGCCAGCAGTTCCCTACAGGGGCCGAACACCGGGGAGCTGTTTTTT
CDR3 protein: CASSSLQGPNTGELFF

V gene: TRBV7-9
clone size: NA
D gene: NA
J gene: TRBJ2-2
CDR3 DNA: TGTGCCAGCAGCTTAAGTGGCGGAGCGAACACCGGGGAGCTGTTTTTT
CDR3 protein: CASSLSGGANTGELFF

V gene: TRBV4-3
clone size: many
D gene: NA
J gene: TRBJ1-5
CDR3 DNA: TGCGCCAGCAGCCGGCCGGCAGGGGATTGCAATCAGCCCCAGCATTTT
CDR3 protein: CASSRPAGDCNQPQHF

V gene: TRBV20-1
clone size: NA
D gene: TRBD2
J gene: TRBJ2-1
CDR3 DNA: TGCAGTGCCCTGGGACTAGCGGGAGGGACGACCTCCTACAATGAGCAGTTCTTC
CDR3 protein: CSALGLAGGTTSYNEQFF